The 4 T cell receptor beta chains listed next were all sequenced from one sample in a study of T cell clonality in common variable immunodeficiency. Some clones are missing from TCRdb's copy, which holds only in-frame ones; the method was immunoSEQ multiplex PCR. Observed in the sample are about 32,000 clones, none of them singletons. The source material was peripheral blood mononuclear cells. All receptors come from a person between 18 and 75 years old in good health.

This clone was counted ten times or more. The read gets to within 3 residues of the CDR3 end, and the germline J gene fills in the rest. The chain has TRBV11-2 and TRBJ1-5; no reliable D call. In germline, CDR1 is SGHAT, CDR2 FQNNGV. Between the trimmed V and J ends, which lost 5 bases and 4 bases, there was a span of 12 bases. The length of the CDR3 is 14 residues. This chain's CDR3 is CASSPQSINQPQHF. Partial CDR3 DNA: TGTGCCAGCAGCCCACAGTCAATAAATCAGCCC. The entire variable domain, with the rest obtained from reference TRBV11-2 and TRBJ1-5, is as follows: EAGVAQSPRYKIIEKRQSVAFWCNPISGHATLYWYQQILGQGPKLLIQFQNNGVVDDSQLPKDRFSAERLKGVDSTLKIQPAKLEDSAVYLCASSPQSINQPQHFGDGTRLSIL.

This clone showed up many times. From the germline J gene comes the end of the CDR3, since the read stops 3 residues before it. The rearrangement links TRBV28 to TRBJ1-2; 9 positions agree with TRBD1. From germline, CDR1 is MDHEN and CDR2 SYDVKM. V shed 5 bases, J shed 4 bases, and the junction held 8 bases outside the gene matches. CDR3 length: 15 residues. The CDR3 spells CASSLGQGSPYGYTF. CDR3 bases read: TGTGCCAGCAGTCTAGGACAGGGGTCGCCCTATGGC.

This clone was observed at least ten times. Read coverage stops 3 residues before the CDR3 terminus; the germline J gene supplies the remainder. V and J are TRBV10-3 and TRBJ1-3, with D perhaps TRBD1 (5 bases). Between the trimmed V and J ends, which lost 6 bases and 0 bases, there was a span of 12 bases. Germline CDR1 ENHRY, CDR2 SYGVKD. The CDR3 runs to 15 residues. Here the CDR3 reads CAIRDKVSSGNTIYF. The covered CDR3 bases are TGTGCCATCAGGGACAAAGTGAGCTCTGGAAACACC.

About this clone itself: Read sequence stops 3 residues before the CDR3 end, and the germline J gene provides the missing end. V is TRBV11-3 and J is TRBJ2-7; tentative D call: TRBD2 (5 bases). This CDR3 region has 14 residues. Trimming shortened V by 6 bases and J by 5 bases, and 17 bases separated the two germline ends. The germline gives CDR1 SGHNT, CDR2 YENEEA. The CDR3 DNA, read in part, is TGTGCCAGCAGACCCCCCCCGCCGGGGAACGAG. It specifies CASRPPPPGNE. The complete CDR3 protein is CASRPPPPGNEQYF.